This T cell receptor (beta chain) comes out of a study of blood T cells in healthy people across ages (dated by TCRdb to the mid-2010s). Looking at the study overall: In model experiments, template switching captured about one uniquely barcoded TCR beta cDNA molecule for every two T cells. The study measured age-related changes in TCR beta repertoire diversity using deep sequencing normalized with unique cDNA molecular identifiers. The donors were divided into four age groups: young (average around 16 years), middle-aged (under 40), aged (roughly 60) and long-lived (82). Donors of different ages were randomly distributed across sequencing lanes to avoid experimental bias. Two additional independent replicas of 1 million unique cDNA reads from the same blood draw were analyzed for two donors (one aged 18 to 30 and one aged 80 or older). On the study overall, not on this receptor specifically: Because the CMV infection status of the donors was unknown, age-related changes in expanded clonotypes may potentially have been confounded. Estimates of total diversity based on one million sequenced T cells were considered lower bounds and underestimates. The percentage of naive T cells measured by flow cytometry correlated strongly with observed TCR beta diversity. Observed TCR beta diversity per million T cells fell roughly linearly with age, and a significant reduction was already apparent by age about 43. Compared with the aged group, the long-lived group had more naive CD4+ T cells, fewer expanded clones and increased TCR diversity, suggesting age selection. Bulk unsorted PBMC profiling prevented conclusive comparison of naive and antigen-experienced compartments.

The receptor library was made with 5' RACE. The sample was run on an Illumina HiSeq 2500. The second PCR ran for about 7 to 11 cycles and used a J-beta primer mix along with a sample-barcoded 5' primer. A unique molecular identifier was introduced onto each TCR beta cDNA molecule by a template-switch 5' adaptor carrying 12 random nucleotides. Each sample yielded at least 2.5 million CDR3-containing paired-end reads. All of the RNA was converted into first-strand cDNA using the Mint cDNA synthesis kit, with a TRBC-specific oligonucleotide serving as the primer. All cDNA was treated with uracil-DNA glycosylase and then went through a first 18-cycle PCR with the universal primers M1SS and BC2_uni_R. The study's processing was this. For normalization, 1 million high-quality reads, each with a distinct molecular identifier, were randomly selected from each sample. Reads with shared molecular identifiers were discarded instead of being binned into consensus sequences. MiTCR, with a Q25 quality threshold and the strictest error-elimination algorithm, was used for CDR3 identification, clonotype clustering and error correction. A nonparametric unseen species model using Euler transformation provided a lower-bound estimate of total TCR beta diversity. In TCRdb, the public reads were trimmed at Q25 with fastp and aligned with MiXCR, with productive beta chains retained. Under each unique CDR3 protein, matching rows form one entry showing the most common genes and DNA. These V and J calls are TCRdb output, not the study's own analysis. The sample table lists some 1.7 million distinct CDR3 sequences, over 25% of them with a count of one. The top ten constitute roughly 8% of the sample.

Donors were a few dozen systemically healthy Caucasian individuals from Russia aged 6 to 90 years. Ten milliliters of peripheral blood were drawn from each donor into EDTA-treated Vacutainer tubes. PBMCs were isolated by Ficoll-Paque density-gradient centrifugation, with at least 7 million obtained per sample. Trizol reagent was used to extract total RNA from the PBMCs, yielding at least 6 micrograms per sample. For every donor, an aliquot of PBMCs went through flow cytometry to measure the percentages of naive CD45RAhigh/CD27high T cells. In regard to this clonotype: Its antigen is not yet known. The record has no base qualities; no much larger clone is one base away.

The sequencing input was blood. The TCR originated in a woman aged 25 to 45 in good health.

The nucleotide sequence reads as follows: TGTGCCAGCTCATCGGGGGCTAGAGAAGCTTTCTTT. Translated, this gives CASSSGAREAFF. This receptor chain uses TRBV18 and TRBJ1-1, with a tentative D gene TRBD1 over 6 matching bases. Its CDR3 holds 12 amino acids, cysteine through phenylalanine. Only the CDR3 DNA is retained, 36 bases long and in frame from the first base. CDR1 KGHSH and CDR2 LQKENI are derived from the germline V gene. V is pared back by 5 bases and J by 8 bases, with 12 bases lying between the germline termini.